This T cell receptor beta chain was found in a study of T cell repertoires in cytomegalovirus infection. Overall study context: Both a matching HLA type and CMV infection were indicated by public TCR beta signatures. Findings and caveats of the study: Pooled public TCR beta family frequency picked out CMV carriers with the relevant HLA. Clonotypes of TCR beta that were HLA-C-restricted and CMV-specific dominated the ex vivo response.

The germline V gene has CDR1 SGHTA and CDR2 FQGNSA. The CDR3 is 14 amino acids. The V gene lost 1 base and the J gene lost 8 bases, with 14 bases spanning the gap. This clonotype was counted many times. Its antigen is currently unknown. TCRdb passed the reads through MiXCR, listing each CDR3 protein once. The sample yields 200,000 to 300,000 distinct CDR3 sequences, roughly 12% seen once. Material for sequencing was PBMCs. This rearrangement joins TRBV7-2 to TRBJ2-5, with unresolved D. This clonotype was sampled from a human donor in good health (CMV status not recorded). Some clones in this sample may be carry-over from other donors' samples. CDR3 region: CASSLGLPPDTQYF. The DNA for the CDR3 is TGTGCCAGCAGCTTAGGTCTGCCCCCAGACACCCAGTACTTC.